The clone carrying this T cell receptor (beta chain) was seen a handful of times. These data are taken from a study of T cells in Graves' hyperthyroidism and ophthalmopathy. The CDR3 regions of TCR beta were amplified from RNA transcripts. During a first-round RT-PCR of the TCR CDR3, the HTBI primer set was used. One entry per CDR3 protein, called by TCRdb with MiXCR from the multiplex PCR reads. This sample has fewer than 650,000 distinct CDR3 sequences, with over 12% found just once. V lost 4 bases to trimming and J lost 3 bases; unmatched junction nucleotides: 10. This CDR3 spans 18 amino acids. Germline CDR1 MNHEY, CDR2 SVGEGT.

This receptor was identified in a woman aged 40 to 50 with Graves' ophthalmopathy. The chain recombines TRBV6-2 or TRBV6-3 with TRBJ2-2; TRBD2 aligns across 11 bases. The specimen was blood. CDR3 loop: CASSSDPTSGGYTGELFF. The CDR3 DNA follows: TGTGCCAGCAGTTCGGACCCAACTAGCGGGGGATACACCGGGGAGCTGTTTTTT.